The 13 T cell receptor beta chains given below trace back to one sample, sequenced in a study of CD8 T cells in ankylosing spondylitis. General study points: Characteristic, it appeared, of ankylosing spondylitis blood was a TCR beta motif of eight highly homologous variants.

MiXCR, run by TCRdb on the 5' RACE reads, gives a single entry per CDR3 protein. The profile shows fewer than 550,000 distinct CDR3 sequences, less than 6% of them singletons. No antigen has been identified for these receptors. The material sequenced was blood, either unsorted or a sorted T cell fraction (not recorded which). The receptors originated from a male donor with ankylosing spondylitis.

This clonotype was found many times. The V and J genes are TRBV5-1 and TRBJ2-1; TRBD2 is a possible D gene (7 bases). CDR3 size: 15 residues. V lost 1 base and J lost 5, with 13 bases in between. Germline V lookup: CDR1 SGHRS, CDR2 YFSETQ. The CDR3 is CASSLIAGANNEQFF. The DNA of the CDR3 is TGCGCCAGCAGCTTGATTGCGGGGGCAAACAATGAGCAGTTCTTC.

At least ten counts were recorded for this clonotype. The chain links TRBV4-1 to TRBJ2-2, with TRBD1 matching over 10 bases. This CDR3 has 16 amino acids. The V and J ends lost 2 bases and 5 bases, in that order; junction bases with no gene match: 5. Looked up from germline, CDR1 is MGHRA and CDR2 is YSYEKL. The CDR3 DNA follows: TGCGCCAGCAGCCAACCTGGGACAGGGGAGACCGGGGAGCTGTTTTTT. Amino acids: CASSQPGTGETGELFF.

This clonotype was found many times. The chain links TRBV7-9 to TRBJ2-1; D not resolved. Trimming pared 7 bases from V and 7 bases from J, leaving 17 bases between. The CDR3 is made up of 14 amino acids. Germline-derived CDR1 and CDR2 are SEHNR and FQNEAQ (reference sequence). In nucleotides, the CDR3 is TGTGCCAGCATCCCGCTCCAAAAGAGGAATGAGCAGTTCTTC. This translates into CASIPLQKRNEQFF.

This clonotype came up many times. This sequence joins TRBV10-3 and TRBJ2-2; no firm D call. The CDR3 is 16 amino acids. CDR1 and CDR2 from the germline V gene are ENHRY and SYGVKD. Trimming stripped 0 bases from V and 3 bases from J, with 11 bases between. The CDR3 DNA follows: TGTGCCATCAGTGAGTCCCGTGTCGGTCACACCGGGGAGCTGTTTTTT. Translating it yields CAISESRVGHTGELFF.

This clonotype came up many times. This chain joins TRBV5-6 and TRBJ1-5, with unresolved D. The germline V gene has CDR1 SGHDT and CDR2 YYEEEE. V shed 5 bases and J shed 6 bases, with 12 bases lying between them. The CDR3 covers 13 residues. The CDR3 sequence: CASSPGPAQPQHF. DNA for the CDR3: TGTGCCAGCAGTCCAGGACCTGCTCAGCCCCAGCATTTT.

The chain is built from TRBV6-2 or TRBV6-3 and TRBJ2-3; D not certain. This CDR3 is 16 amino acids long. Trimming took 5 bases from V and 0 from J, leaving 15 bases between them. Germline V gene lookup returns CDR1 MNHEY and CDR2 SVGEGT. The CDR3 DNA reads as TGTGCCAGCAGTAGTGGGCCCCTCGGCAGCACAGATACGCAGTATTTT. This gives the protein CASSSGPLGSTDTQYF.

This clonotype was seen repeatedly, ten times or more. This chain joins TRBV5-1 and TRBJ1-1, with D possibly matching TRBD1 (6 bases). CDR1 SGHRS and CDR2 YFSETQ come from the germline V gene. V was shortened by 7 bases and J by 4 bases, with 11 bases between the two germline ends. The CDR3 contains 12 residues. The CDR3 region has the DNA TGCGCCAGCTTGGGGGCAGGCACTGAAGCTTTCTTT. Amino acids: CASLGAGTEAFF.

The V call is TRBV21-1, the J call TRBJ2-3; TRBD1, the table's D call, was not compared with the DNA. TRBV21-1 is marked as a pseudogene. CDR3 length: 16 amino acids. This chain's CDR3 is CASREPRTGEADTQYF. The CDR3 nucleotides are TGTGCCAGCAGAGAGCCCCGGACAGGAGAAGCAGATACGCAGTATTTT.

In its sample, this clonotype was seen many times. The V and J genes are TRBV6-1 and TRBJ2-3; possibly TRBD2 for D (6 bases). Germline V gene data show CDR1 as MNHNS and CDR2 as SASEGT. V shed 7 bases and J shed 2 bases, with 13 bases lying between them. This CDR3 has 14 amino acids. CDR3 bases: TGTGCCAGCACCCGACTAGGGTTCACAGATACGCAGTATTTT. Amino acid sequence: CASTRLGFTDTQYF.

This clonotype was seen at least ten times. The CDR3 sequence: CAISLTQGGIYEQFF. The CDR3 DNA is TGTGCCATCAGCCTCACCCAGGGGGGAATATATGAGCAGTTCTTC. This rearrangement joins TRBV10-3 to TRBJ2-1; D might be TRBD1 (7 bases). Per the germline V gene, CDR1 is ENHRY and CDR2 is SYGVKD. V shed 6 bases and J shed 8 bases, with 20 bases lying between them. This CDR3 has 15 residues.

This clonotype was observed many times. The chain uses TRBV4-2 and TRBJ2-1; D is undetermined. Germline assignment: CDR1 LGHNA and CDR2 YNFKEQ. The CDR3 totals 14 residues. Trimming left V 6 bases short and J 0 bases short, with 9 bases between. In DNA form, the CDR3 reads TGTGCCAGCAGGCCCCCGGGCTCCTACAATGAGCAGTTCTTC. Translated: CASRPPGSYNEQFF.

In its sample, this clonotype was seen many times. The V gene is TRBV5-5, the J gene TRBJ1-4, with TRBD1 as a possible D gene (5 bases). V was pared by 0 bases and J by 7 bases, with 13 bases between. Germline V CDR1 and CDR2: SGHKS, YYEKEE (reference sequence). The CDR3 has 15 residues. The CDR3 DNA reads TGTGCCAGCAGCTTGGAGGGACCGCTGCGTGAAAAACTGTTTTTT. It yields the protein CASSLEGPLREKLFF.

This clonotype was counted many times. This CDR3 reads CASRSGGTYEQYF. The CDR3 coding sequence is TGTGCCAGCAGGTCCGGGGGGACCTACGAGCAGTACTTC. This sequence joins TRBV28 and TRBJ2-7, with 7 bases lining up with TRBD2. The germline CDR1 and CDR2 sequences are MDHEN and SYDVKM. Trimming removed 6 bases from V and 2 bases from J; junction bases left unmatched: 4. This CDR3 has 13 amino acids.